This TCR beta chain comes out of a study of T-cell memory formation after mild COVID-19. At the level of the study: The TCR clusters were mostly specific to one donor. Regarding the study as a whole: The appearance of some responding clones in pre-infection memory suggested that cross-reactive memory joined. Among contracting clones, CD4+ were mainly CM/EM and CD8+ enriched in EMRA.

TCRdb called the 5' RACE reads again in MiXCR, with one record for every CDR3 protein. The sample yields roughly 200,000 distinct CDR3 sequences, 9.5% seen once. CDR3 size: 16 residues. Germline V CDR1 and CDR2: DFQATT, SNEGSKA (reference sequence). With 1 base clipped from V and 8 bases from J, the junction kept 14 bases outside the gene matches. This clonotype has at least ten counts. Its antigen is currently unknown. This receptor was identified in a young man who had mild COVID-19 (a few samples of this study predate the infection). Cell type and time point are not known. Sequencing input: PBMCs or a T cell subset sorted from them (not recorded which). The chain is built from TRBV20-1 and TRBJ1-1; 9 bases are shared with TRBD1. This chain's CDR3 is CSARVGTGQGKTEAFF. The CDR3, as DNA: TGCAGTGCTAGAGTGGGGACGGGACAGGGAAAAACCGAAGCTTTCTTT.